A single sample gave rise to the 7 T cell receptor beta chains below, sequenced in a study of cytomegalovirus exposure and HLA in healthy donors. A multiplex PCR was run with 60 Vbeta primers and 13 Jbeta primers. The data were produced by immunoSEQ multiplex PCR, yet TCRdb's version contains in-frame clones alone and is incomplete. The data show hundreds of thousands of clones, with about 80% seen just once and more than 0.45% held by the top ten. Sequenced sample: PBMCs. Receptor source: a woman between 35 and 50 years old in good health and CMV-seronegative.

The rearrangement joins TRBV11-3 to TRBJ2-1; D is perhaps TRBD2 (5 bases). V was cut by 5 bases and J by 6 bases, with 11 bases left in between. CDR3 length: 13 residues. The germline V gene encodes CDR1 SGHNT and CDR2 YENEEA. The CDR3 spells CASSHSSVNEQFF. The CDR3 DNA follows: TGTGCCAGCAGCCACAGTAGCGTCAATGAGCAGTTCTTC.

The V call is TRBV5-4, the J call TRBJ1-2, with 9 bases matching TRBD1. The CDR3 length is 14 residues. Unmatched junction bases numbered 5, after V lost 4 bases and J lost 4 bases. Germline assignment: CDR1 SGHNT and CDR2 YYREEE (reference sequence). The CDR3 sequence: CASSQDRGGYGYTF. The DNA of the CDR3 is TGTGCCAGCAGCCAGGACAGGGGTGGCTATGGCTACACCTTC.

CDR3 loop: CASSLDRAYEQYF. The CDR3, as DNA: TGTGCCAGCAGCCTGGACAGGGCCTACGAGCAGTACTTC. The chain couples TRBV6-1 to TRBJ2-7; 8 bases are a match to TRBD1. Per germline, CDR1 MNHNS and CDR2 SASEGT. The length of the CDR3 is 13 residues. The V segment lost 6 bases and the J segment 2 bases; nucleotides outside the gene matches: 3.

This chain links TRBV30 with TRBJ1-2; D is perhaps TRBD1 (6 bases). This CDR3 contains 14 residues. Germline CDR1 and CDR2: GTSNPN and SVGIG (reference sequence). Deletions cut 3 bases from V and 4 bases from J, with 15 bases between. CDR3 coding DNA: TGTGCCTGGAGGATACAGGGCTCTGGCTATGGCTACACCTTC. Protein product: CAWRIQGSGYGYTF.

The gene calls are TRBV11-3 and TRBJ2-5, with 12 bases that match TRBD1. V was pared by 5 bases and J by 5 bases, with 6 bases of the junction left unmatched. This CDR3 is built from 15 residues. Germline V gene data show CDR1 as SGHNT and CDR2 as YENEEA. The CDR3 nucleotides are TGTGCCAGCAGCCGGGACAGGGGGCCTGGTGAGACCCAGTACTTC. Protein: CASSRDRGPGETQYF. The whole variable domain, filled in from reference TRBV11-3 and TRBJ2-5, reads EAGVVQSPRYKIIEKKQPVAFWCNPISGHNTLYWYLQNLGQGPELLIRYENEEAVDDSQLPKDRFSAERLKGVDSTLKIQPAELGDSAVYLCASSRDRGPGETQYFGPGTRLLVL.

CDR3 DNA sequence: TGTGCCAGTACTCCAGGGGTTGGCAAAAACATTCAGTACTTC. This codes for CASTPGVGKNIQYF. This chain links TRBV19 with TRBJ2-4; D is perhaps TRBD1 (6 bases). Germline lookup yields CDR1 LNHDA and CDR2 SQIVND (reference sequence). Trimming cost V 7 bases and J 3 bases, with 13 bases left between them. CDR3 length: 14 residues.

This chain joins TRBV18 and TRBJ2-1; D may be TRBD2 (5 bases). V was trimmed by 0 bases and J by 10 bases, leaving 10 bases between them. Germline V gene data show CDR1 as KGHSH and CDR2 as LQKENI. CDR3 length: 13 residues. CDR3: CASSPPMQREQFF. The CDR3 coding sequence is TGTGCCAGCTCACCACCGATGCAGCGGGAGCAGTTCTTC.